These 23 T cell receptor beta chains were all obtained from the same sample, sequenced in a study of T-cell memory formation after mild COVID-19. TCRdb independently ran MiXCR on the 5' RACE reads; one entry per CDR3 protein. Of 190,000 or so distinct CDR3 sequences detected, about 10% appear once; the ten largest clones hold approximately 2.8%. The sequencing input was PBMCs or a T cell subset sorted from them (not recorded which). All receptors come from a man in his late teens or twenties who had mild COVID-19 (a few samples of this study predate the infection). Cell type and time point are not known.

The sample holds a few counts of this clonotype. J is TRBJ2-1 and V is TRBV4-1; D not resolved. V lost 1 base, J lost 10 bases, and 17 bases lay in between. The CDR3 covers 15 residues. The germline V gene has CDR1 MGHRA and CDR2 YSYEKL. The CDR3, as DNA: TGCGCCAGCAGCCAAGGGGCGGCAGTTAAAGGGGAGCAGTTCTTC. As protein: CASSQGAAVKGEQFF.

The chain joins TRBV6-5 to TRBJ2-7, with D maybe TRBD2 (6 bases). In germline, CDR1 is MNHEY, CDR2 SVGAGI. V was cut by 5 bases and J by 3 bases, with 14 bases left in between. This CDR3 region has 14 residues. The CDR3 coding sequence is TGTGCCAGCAGTCGCACCGGGACTCTCTACGAGCAGTACGTC. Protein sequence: CASSRTGTLYEQYV.

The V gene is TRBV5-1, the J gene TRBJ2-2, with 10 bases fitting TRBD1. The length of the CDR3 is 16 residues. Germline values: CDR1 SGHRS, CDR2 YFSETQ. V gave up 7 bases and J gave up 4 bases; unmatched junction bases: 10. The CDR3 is CASGHRDRGGTGELFF. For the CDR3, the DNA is TGCGCCAGCGGACACCGGGACAGGGGTGGCACCGGGGAGCTGTTTTTT.

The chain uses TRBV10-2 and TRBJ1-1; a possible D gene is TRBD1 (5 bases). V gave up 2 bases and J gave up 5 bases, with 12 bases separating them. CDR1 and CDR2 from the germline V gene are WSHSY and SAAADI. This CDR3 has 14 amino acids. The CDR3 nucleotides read TGCGCCAGCAGTGAGGTTCAGGGAGGGACTGAAGCTTTCTTT. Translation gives CASSEVQGGTEAFF.

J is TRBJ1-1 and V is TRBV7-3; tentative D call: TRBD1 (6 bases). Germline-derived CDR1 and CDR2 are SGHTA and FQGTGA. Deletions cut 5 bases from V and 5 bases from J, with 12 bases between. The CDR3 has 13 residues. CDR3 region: CASSLIQGTEAFF. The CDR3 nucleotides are TGTGCCAGCAGCCTTATCCAGGGGACTGAAGCTTTCTTT.

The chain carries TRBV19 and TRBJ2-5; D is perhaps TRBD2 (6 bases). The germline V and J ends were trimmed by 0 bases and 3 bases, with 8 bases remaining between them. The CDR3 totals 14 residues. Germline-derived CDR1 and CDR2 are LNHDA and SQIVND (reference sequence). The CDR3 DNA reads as TGTGCCAGTAGTATAGATTGGAGGGAAGAGACCCAGTACTTC. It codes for CASSIDWREETQYF.

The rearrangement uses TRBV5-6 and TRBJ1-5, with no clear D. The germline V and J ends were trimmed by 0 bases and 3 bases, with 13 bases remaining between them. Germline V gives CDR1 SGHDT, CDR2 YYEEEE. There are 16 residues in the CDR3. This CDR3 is CASSLAAGTPNQPQHF. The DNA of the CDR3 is TGTGCCAGCAGCTTGGCCGCGGGAACACCCAATCAGCCCCAGCATTTT.

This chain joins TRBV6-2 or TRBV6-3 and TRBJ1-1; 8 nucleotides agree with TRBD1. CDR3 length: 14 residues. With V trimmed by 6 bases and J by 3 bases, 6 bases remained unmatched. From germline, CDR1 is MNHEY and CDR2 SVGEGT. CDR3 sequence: CASRIRGPYTEAFF. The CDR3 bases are TGTGCCAGCAGAATCAGGGGGCCGTACACTGAAGCTTTCTTT.

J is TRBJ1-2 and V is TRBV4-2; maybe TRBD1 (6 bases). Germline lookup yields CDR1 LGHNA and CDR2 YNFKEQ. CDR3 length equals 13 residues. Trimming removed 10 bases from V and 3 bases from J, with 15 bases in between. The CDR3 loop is CATSTGIDYGYTF. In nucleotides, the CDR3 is TGTGCCACCTCTACAGGGATCGACTATGGCTACACCTTC.

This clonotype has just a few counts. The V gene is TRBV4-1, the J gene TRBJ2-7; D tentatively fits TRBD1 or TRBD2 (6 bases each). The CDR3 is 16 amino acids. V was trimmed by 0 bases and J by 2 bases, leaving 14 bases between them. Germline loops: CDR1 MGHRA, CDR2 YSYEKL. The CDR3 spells CASSQERGGFPYEQYF. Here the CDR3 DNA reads TGCGCCAGCAGCCAAGAAAGAGGGGGGTTCCCCTACGAGCAGTACTTC.

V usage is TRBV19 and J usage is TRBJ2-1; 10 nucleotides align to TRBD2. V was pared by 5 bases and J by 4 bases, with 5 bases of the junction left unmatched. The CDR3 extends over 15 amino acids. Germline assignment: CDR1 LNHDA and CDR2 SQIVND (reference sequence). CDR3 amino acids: CASSPLLAGYNEQFF. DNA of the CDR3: TGTGCCAGTAGTCCCCTACTAGCGGGATACAATGAGCAGTTCTTC.

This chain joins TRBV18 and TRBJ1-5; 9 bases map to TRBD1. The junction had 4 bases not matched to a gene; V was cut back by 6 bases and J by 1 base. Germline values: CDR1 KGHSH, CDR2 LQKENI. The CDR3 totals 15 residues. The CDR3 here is CASSEQGASNQPQHF. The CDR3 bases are TGTGCCAGCTCCGAACAGGGGGCCAGCAATCAGCCCCAGCATTTT.

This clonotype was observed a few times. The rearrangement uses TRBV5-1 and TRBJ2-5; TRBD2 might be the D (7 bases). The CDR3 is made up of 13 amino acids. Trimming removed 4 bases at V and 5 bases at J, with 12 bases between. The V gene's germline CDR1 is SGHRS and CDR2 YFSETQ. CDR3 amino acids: CASSIGGGETQYF. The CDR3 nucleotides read TGCGCCAGCAGCATAGGGGGAGGGGAGACCCAGTACTTC.

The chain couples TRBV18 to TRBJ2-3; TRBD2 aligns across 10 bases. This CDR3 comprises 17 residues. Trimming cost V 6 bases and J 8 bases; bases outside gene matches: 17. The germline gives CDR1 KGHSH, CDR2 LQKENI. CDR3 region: CASSTQRGGLLGGTQYF. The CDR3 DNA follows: TGTGCCAGCTCTACCCAGCGGGGGGGCCTGTTAGGCGGTACGCAGTATTTT.

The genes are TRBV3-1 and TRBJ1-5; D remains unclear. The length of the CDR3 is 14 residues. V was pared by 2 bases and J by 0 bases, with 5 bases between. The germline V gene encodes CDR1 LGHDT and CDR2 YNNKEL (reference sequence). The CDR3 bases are TGTGCCAGCAGCCAATCCGATAGCAATCAGCCCCAGCATTTT. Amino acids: CASSQSDSNQPQHF.

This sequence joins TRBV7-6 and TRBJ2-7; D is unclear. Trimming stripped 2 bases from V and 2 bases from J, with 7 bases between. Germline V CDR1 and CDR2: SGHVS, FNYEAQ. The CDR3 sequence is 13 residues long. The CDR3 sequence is CASSLPYTYEQYV. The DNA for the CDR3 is TGTGCCAGCAGCTTACCATACACCTACGAGCAGTACGTC.

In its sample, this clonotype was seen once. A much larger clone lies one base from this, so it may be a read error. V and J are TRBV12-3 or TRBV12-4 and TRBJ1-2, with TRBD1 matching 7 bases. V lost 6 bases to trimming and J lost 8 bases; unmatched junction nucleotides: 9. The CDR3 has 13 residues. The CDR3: CASRFQGRGGYTF. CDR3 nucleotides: TGTGCCAGCAGATTCCAGGGCAGGGGGGGCTACACCTTC.

The chain's CDR3 is CSARGRTGELFF. In nucleotides, the CDR3 is TGCAGTGCTAGGGGAAGAACCGGGGAGCTGTTTTTT. The chain recombines TRBV20-1 with TRBJ2-2; D is ambiguous. CDR1 is DFQATT, CDR2 SNEGSKA, per germline (reference sequence). V lost 3 bases and J lost 5, with 7 bases in between. The CDR3 contains 12 residues.

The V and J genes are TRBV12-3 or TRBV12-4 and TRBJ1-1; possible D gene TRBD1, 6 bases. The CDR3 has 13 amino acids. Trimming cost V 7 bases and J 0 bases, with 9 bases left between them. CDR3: CASKDSMNTEAFF. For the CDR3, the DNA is TGTGCCAGCAAGGACAGTATGAACACTGAAGCTTTCTTT.

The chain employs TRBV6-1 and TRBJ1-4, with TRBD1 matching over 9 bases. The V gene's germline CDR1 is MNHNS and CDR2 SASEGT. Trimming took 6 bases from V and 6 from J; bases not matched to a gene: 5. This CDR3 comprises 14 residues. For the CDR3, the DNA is TGTGCCAGCAGGAAATGGACAGGGGATGAAAAACTGTTTTTT. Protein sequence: CASRKWTGDEKLFF.

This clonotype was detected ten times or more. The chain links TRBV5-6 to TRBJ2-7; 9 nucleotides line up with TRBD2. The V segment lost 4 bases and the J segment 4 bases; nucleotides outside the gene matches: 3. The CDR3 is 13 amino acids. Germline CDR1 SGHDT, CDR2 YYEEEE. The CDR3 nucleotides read TGTGCCAGCAGCCGACTAGCGGAATACGAGCAGTACGTC. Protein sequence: CASSRLAEYEQYV.

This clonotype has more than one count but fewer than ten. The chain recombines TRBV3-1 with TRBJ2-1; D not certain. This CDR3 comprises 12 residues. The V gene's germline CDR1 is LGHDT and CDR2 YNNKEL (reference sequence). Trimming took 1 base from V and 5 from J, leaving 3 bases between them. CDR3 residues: CASSQGHNEQFF. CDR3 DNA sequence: TGTGCCAGCAGCCAAGGCCACAATGAGCAGTTCTTC.

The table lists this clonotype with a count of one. The CDR3 sequence: CASSQEGLDDSGANVLTF. Written as DNA, the CDR3 is TGCGCCAGCAGCCAAGAGGGCCTCGATGACTCCGGGGCCAACGTCCTGACTTTC. The genes are TRBV4-3 and TRBJ2-6; D unclear. Germline V lookup: CDR1 LGHNA, CDR2 YSLEER. The CDR3 runs to 18 residues. Between the trimmed V and J ends, which lost 0 bases and 4 bases, there was a span of 16 bases.